The 9 T cell receptor beta chains below were found in one sample sequenced in a study of T cells after posttransplantation cyclophosphamide. Profiled with immunoSEQ multiplex PCR; TCRdb holds only in-frame clones, not every one. The repertoire consists of about 25,000 clones, none detected only once. Treatment was busulfan-fludarabine conditioning, a marrow graft, and cyclophosphamide on days +3 and +4. Source: PBMCs, taken after allogeneic stem cell transplant with posttransplant cyclophosphamide. The receptors derive from a male patient between 18 and 35 years old who received an allogeneic stem cell transplant from a related donor, was CMV-positive, and had no GVHD. The graft donor may have given rise to some T cells.

The table lists this clone with many counts. This chain links TRBV30 with TRBJ1-6, with no clear D. Trimming removed 2 bases from V and 7 bases from J, with 3 bases in between. The CDR3 runs 11 residues. The germline CDR1 and CDR2 sequences are GTSNPN and SVGIG (reference sequence). The chain's CDR3 is CAWSTNSPLHF. In DNA, the CDR3 is TGTGCCTGGAGTACAAATTCACCCCTCCACTTT.

This clone appeared many times. Within the sample, other DNA sequences also encode this same CDR3. The chain joins TRBV19 to TRBJ1-1; D is uncertain. CDR1 is LNHDA and CDR2 is SQIVND in the germline V gene (reference sequence). Deletions cut 2 bases from V and 5 bases from J, with 9 bases between. The CDR3 runs to 13 residues. CDR3 sequence (DNA): TGTGCCAGTAGTATACGGGGAGGGACTGAAGCTTTCTTT. It codes for CASSIRGGTEAFF. Full variable domain (remainder filled in from reference TRBV19 and TRBJ1-1): DGGITQSPKYLFRKEGQNVTLSCEQNLNHDAMYWYRQDPGQGLRLIYYSQIVNDFQKGDIAEGYSVSREKKESFPLTVTSAQKNPTAFYLCASSIRGGTEAFFGQGTRLTVV.

This clone was seen repeatedly, ten times or more. The chain couples TRBV7-9 to TRBJ1-1; TRBD1 matches 7 bases. CDR3 size: 12 residues. Looked up from germline, CDR1 is SEHNR and CDR2 is FQNEAQ (reference sequence). V shed 7 bases, J shed 6 bases, and the junction held 5 bases outside the gene matches. CDR3 amino acids: CASTKGGPEAFF. The CDR3 coding sequence is TGTGCCAGCACGAAAGGGGGCCCTGAAGCTTTCTTT.

Remarks on this clone: This specimen includes other DNA sequences encoding the same CDR3. The rearrangement uses TRBV7-2 and TRBJ2-2; 9 positions agree with TRBD2. Per the germline V gene, CDR1 is SGHTA and CDR2 is FQGNSA. J was trimmed by 7 bases and V by 5 bases; bases with no gene match: 11. This CDR3 is built from 16 residues. The DNA for the CDR3 is TGTGCCAGCAGCGAAATGGGACTAGCCCTGGGCGGGGAGCTGTTTTTT. Its translation: CASSEMGLALGGELFF.

This clone was seen at least ten times. V usage is TRBV15 and J usage is TRBJ1-2; no definite D call. Trimming cost V 4 bases and J 0 bases, with 12 bases left between them. The CDR3 runs to 15 residues. Germline V gives CDR1 LNHNV, CDR2 YYDKDF (reference sequence). CDR3 sequence reads: CATSTLLSANYGYTF. The CDR3 nucleotides read TGTGCCACCAGCACCCTCTTATCAGCTAACTATGGCTACACCTTC.

The rearrangement joins TRBV28 to TRBJ2-5; 7 bases map to TRBD2. The DNA matches TRBJ2-7 better at its end, which makes the J call doubtful. Germline assignment: CDR1 MDHEN and CDR2 SYDVKM. The CDR3 contains 14 residues. This CDR3 reads CAILGRGTTYEQYF. The CDR3 DNA reads as TGTGCCATTTTGGGGAGAGGGACTACCTACGAGCAGTACTTC.

At least ten counts were recorded for this clone. The rearrangement links TRBV28 to TRBJ2-2, with 12 bases that match TRBD1. The junction had 6 bases not matched to a gene; V was cut back by 3 bases and J by 7 bases. Germline V CDR1 and CDR2: MDHEN, SYDVKM. The length of the CDR3 is 16 residues. CDR3: CASSLAGTGGGGELFF. DNA for the CDR3: TGTGCCAGCAGTTTGGCCGGGACAGGGGGCGGCGGGGAGCTGTTTTTT.

This clone has ten or more counts. The chain couples TRBV5-5 to TRBJ2-4; D may be TRBD2 (5 bases). Germline assignment: CDR1 SGHKS and CDR2 YYEKEE (reference sequence). This CDR3 spans 19 amino acids. The V end lost 1 base, the J end lost 1 base, and 21 bases lay between the germline ends. For the CDR3, the DNA is TGTGCCAGCAGCTTGTGGCCGGTGGAGACTCTAGCCGCCAAAAACATTCAGTACTTC. This gives the protein CASSLWPVETLAAKNIQYF.

This clone appeared many times. This chain links TRBV4-1 with TRBJ2-7; 7 bases match TRBD1. Trimming at V came to 2 bases and at J to 5 bases, leaving 6 bases not matched to a gene. Germline V lookup: CDR1 MGHRA, CDR2 YSYEKL. There are 14 residues in the CDR3. In DNA form, the CDR3 reads TGCGCCAGCAGCCAAAACAGGGGCGGCGACGAGCAGTACTTC. Encoded protein: CASSQNRGGDEQYF.